This T cell receptor beta chain was identified during a study of cytomegalovirus exposure and HLA in healthy donors. The wider study: There were some 81 million unique TCRs (from HLA-typed donors) in an early data release.

The CDR3 contains 14 residues. About this clone: Its target is not known.

The PCR used 60 Vbeta and 13 Jbeta primers. Data came from immunoSEQ multiplex PCR; TCRdb stores just in-frame clones and leaves some out. Of some 160,000 clones detected, 80% to 90% appear once; the ten largest clones hold about 4.3%. Overall study findings and caveats: Several of the most significant clusters were apparently associated with common viral pathogens in a later analysis. Apparent HLA restriction characterized most CMV-associated TCR beta chains in a later analysis. Per a prior analysis, the majority of TCR beta V segments were productive roughly 87% or roughly 30% of the time.

This TCR was sampled from a woman aged 40 to 50 in good health and CMV-seropositive. The chain couples TRBV21-1 to TRBJ2-1; the table calls TRBD2, which could not be checked here. TRBV21-1 is a pseudogene. Sequencing was carried out using PBMCs. The CDR3 loop is CASSMRSVGNEQFF. The CDR3 DNA reads TGTGCCAGCAGCATGAGGTCGGTGGGCAATGAGCAGTTCTTC.